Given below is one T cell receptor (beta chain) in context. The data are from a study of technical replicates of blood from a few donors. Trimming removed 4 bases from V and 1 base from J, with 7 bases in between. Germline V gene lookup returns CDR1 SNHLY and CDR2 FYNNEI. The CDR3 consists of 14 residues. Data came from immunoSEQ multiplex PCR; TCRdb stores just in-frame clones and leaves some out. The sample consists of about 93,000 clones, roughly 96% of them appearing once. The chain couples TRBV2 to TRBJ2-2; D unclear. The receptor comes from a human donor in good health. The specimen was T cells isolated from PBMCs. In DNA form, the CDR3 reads TGTGCCAGCAGTGCACGAGGGAACACCGGGGAGCTGTTTTTT. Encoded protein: CASSARGNTGELFF.